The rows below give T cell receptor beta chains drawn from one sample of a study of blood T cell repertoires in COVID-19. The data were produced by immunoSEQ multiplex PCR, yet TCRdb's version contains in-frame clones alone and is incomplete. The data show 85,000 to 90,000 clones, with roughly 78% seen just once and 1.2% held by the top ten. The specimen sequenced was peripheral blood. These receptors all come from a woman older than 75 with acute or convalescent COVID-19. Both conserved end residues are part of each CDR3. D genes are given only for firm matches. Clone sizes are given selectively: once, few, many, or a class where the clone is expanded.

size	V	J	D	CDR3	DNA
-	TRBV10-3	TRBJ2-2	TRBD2	CAISTGGPNTGELFF	TGTGCCATCAGTACGGGGGGGCCGAACACCGGGGAGCTGTTTTTT
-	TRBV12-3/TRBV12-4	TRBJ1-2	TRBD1	CASIGTGWDGYTF	TGTGCCAGCATCGGGACAGGGTGGGATGGCTACACCTTC
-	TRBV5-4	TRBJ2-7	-	CASSASAGITYEQYF	TGTGCCAGCAGCGCTTCAGCAGGGATTACCTACGAGCAGTACTTC
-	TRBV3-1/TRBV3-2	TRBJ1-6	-	CASAAGWEGLGPLHF	TGTGCCAGCGCCGCCGGTTGGGAGGGACTGGGGCCCCTCCACTTT
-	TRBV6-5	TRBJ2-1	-	CASSYSSYNEQFF	TGTGCCAGCAGTTACAGTAGTTACAATGAGCAGTTCTTC
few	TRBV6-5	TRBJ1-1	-	CASIWGMNTEAFF	TGTGCCAGCATTTGGGGCATGAACACTGAAGCTTTCTTT
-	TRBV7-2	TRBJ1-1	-	CASSFSGDTEAFF	TGTGCCAGCAGCTTCTCGGGGGATACTGAAGCTTTCTTT
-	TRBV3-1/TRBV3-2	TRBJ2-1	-	CASSQVSGLPSGNEQFF	TGTGCCAGCAGCCAAGTATCCGGTCTACCCTCCGGCAATGAGCAGTTCTTC
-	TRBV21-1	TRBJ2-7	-	CASSGLGYEQYF	TGTGCCAGCAGTGGACTTGGGTACGAGCAGTACTTC
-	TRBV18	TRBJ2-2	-	CASSPTATGELFF	TGTGCCAGCTCACCTACAGCCACCGGGGAGCTGTTTTTT
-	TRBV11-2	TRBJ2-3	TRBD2	CASSLRGGGATNTQYF	TGTGCCAGCAGCTTACGCGGCGGGGGGGCCACAAATACGCAGTATTTT
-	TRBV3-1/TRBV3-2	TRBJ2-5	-	CASSQAGIGGSQETQYF	TGTGCCAGCAGCCAGGCCGGGATAGGTGGTAGCCAAGAGACCCAGTACTTC
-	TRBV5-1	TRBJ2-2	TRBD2	CASSRQGGVASTGELFF	TGCGCCAGCAGTAGGCAGGGAGGGGTGGCGAGCACCGGGGAGCTGTTTTTT
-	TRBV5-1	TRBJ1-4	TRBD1	CASSLQGAHEKLFF	TGCGCCAGCAGCTTACAGGGGGCTCATGAAAAACTGTTTTTT
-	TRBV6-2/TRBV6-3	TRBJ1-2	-	CASSYRPQGYGYTF	TGTGCCAGCAGTTACCGTCCCCAGGGCTATGGCTACACCTTC
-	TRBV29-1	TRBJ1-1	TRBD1	CSVDRGNTEAFF	TGCAGCGTCGACAGGGGGAACACTGAAGCTTTCTTT
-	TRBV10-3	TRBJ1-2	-	CAISDFRVGSTF	TGTGCCATCAGTGATTTCAGGGTAGGATCCACCTTC
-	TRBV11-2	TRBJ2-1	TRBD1	CASSLGQGSYNEQFF	TGTGCCAGCAGCTTAGGACAGGGCTCCTACAATGAGCAGTTCTTC
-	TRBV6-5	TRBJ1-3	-	CASSHREDSGNTIYF	TGTGCCAGCAGTCACCGAGAGGACTCTGGAAACACCATATATTTT
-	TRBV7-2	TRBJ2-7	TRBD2	CASSLQREGRTLHYEQYF	TGTGCCAGCAGCTTACAGCGGGAGGGCCGGACTCTACATTACGAGCAGTACTTC
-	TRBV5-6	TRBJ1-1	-	CASSLGGETEAFF	TGTGCCAGCAGCTTAGGAGGGGAGACTGAAGCTTTCTTT
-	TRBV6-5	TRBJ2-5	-	CASSLSLVPETQYF	TGTGCCAGCAGCCTTAGCTTAGTCCCCGAGACCCAGTACTTC
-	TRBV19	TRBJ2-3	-	CASRTEGADTQYF	TGTGCCAGTAGGACAGAAGGAGCAGATACGCAGTATTTT
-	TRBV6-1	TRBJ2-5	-	CASSEGKRTGEETQYF	TGTGCCAGCAGTGAAGGAAAGAGGACGGGAGAAGAGACCCAGTACTTC
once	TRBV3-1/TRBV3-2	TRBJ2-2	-	CASSQGRANTGELFF	TGTGCCAGCAGCCAAGGCAGGGCGAACACCGGGGAGCTGTTTTTT
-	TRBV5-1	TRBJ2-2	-	CASKEGNTGELFF	TGCGCCAGCAAGGAGGGGAACACCGGGGAGCTGTTTTTT
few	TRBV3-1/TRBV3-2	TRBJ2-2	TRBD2	CASRGGPNTGELFF	TGTGCCAGCCGCGGGGGGCCGAACACCGGGGAGCTGTTTTTT
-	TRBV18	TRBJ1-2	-	CASSLEGRSPYGYTF	TGTGCCAGCTCACTGGAGGGGCGCTCACCTTATGGCTACACCTTC
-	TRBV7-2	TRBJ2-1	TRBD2	CASSPYSFAGGKNEQFF	TGTGCCAGCAGCCCCTACTCGTTCGCGGGGGGGAAAAATGAGCAGTTCTTC
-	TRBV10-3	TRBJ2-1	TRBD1	CAISERTGFSEQFF	TGTGCCATCAGTGAACGGACAGGCTTCAGTGAGCAGTTCTTC
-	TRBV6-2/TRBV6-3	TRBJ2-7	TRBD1	CASSTLTGGNEQYF	TGTGCCAGCAGTACTTTGACAGGGGGCAACGAGCAGTACTTC
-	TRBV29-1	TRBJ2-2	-	CSVEGAGVRTGELFF	TGCAGCGTTGAAGGAGCAGGGGTTAGGACCGGGGAGCTGTTTTTT
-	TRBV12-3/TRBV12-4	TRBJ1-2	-	CASSLGSYGYTF	TGTGCCAGCAGTTTGGGGAGCTATGGCTACACCTTC
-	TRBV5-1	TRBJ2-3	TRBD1	CASSNGQANTDTQYF	TGCGCCAGCAGCAACGGACAGGCCAACACAGATACGCAGTATTTT
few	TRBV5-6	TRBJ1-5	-	CASSVDRLNQPQHF	TGTGCCAGCAGCGTCGACAGATTAAATCAGCCCCAGCATTTT